This record looks at one T cell receptor beta chain sequence and its context. Taking its sample share into account, this clonotype is medium-sized (0.01 to 0.1%). The antigen it binds to is not known. Base qualities are missing; no much larger clone stands one base away. Sequencer: Illumina HiSeq 2500. The public sequencing data were trimmed at Q25 with fastp and processed into clonotypes with MiXCR by TCRdb, which kept only in-frame beta chains. All rows with the same CDR3 protein become a single entry with the most common DNA and genes. In this sample the table shows some 1,500 distinct CDR3 sequences, approximately 20% of which occur a single time. Roughly a sixth of the sample is held by the ten biggest clonotypes. The germline V and J ends show losses of 0 bases and 4 bases respectively, and no gene match explains 9 bases of the junction. Spanning cysteine to phenylalanine, the CDR3 consists of 17 amino acids. The kept DNA is CDR3 alone, 51 bases in frame from the first base. The germline V gene specifies KGHDR as CDR1 and SFDVKD as CDR2.

This entry belongs to a study listed by TCRdb under 2017. In terms of the full investigation: Human CD8+ TCR repertoires recognizing immunodominant viral antigens were characterized by means of sequence and structural analyses. Results the study describes overall, beyond this receptor: The CD8+ TCR repertoires specific to different immunodominant viral antigens were reported to be highly diverse and distinct from one another.

The sequence came from a female donor. The rearrangement joined TRBV24-1 to TRBJ2-3, and 7 junctional nucleotides match TRBD1. The sample comprised CD8+ T cells (not recorded whether cultured). The CDR3 is CATSDLWRQGGPDTQYF. The base sequence is TGTGCCACCAGTGATTTGTGGAGACAGGGTGGGCCAGATACGCAGTATTTT.